This TCR beta chain was identified in a study of T-cell reconstitution after alpha-beta-depleted transplantation in children. Unique molecular identifiers were used in preparing the TCRbeta library. TCRdb ran MiXCR on the PCR reads and lists one entry per CDR3 protein. The table includes 250,000 to 300,000 distinct CDR3 sequences, 10% detected once. The table lists this clonotype with many counts. What it binds is not known. Regarding the study as a whole: Alpha-beta T cells present about two months after transplant were reported to originate from several hundred expanded graft clones. At the one-year point after transplant, T-cell counts and TCRbeta diversity were found to come mostly from T cells that had been newly produced.

CDR1 DFQATT and CDR2 SNEGSKA come from the germline V gene (reference sequence). The CDR3 extends over 14 amino acids. V lost 4 bases, J lost 2 bases, and 15 bases lay in between. The material was PBMCs, obtained before TCRalphabeta/CD19-depleted stem cell transplant. The receptor's source is a boy in the first two years of life with acute myeloid leukemia, due to receive a stem cell transplant. The rearrangement joins TRBV20-1 to TRBJ2-7, with D tentatively TRBD2 (6 bases). CDR3 sequence (DNA): TGCAGTGCTAAAAGGACTACTTCCACCTACGAGCAGTACTTC. Translation: CSAKRTTSTYEQYF.